A selection of T cell receptor beta chains follows, all from one sample in a study of blood T cells in healthy people across ages. TCRdb processed the 5' RACE reads anew with MiXCR; each CDR3 protein has one entry. The table records about 720,000 distinct CDR3 sequences, just under 25% of them present only once. These data were also reused for a study on T cells of mothers and their children.

Sequenced input: blood. The receptors here all came from a boy between 10 and 17 years old in good health. Both conserved end residues are part of each CDR3. A D gene is named only where the DNA matches it firmly. For some rows the clone size is stated as once, few or many, or as a class when expanded; others skip it.

d_gene | j_gene | abundance | v_gene | CDR3nt | CDR3aa
NA | TRBJ1-1 | NA | TRBV6-5 | TGTGCCAGCAGTTACTCCAGGGGTGGGGAAGCTTTCTTT | CASSYSRGGEAFF
TRBD2 | TRBJ2-7 | NA | TRBV7-2 | TGTGCCAGCAGCCCCCTAGCGGCCCCCTACGAGCAGTACTTC | CASSPLAAPYEQYF
NA | TRBJ2-7 | NA | TRBV20-1 | TGCAGTGCCGAGCCCGGGGTTCTTTACGAGCAGTACTTC | CSAEPGVLYEQYF
NA | TRBJ1-1 | few | TRBV15 | TGTGCCACCAGCAGAGATCTCGACACAGGGCCGAACACTGAAGCTTTCTTT | CATSRDLDTGPNTEAFF
NA | TRBJ2-7 | NA | TRBV6-2/TRBV6-3 | TGTGCCAGCAGTTACGGGCCAGCGGGTATCTACGAGCAGTACTTC | CASSYGPAGIYEQYF
NA | TRBJ2-6 | few | TRBV5-1 | TGTGCCAGCAGCTCGGGTGCTGGGGCCAACGTCCTGACTTTC | CASSSGAGANVLTF
NA | TRBJ2-1 | NA | TRBV11-2 | TGTGCCAGCAGCTTAGATTGGGGTGGTGAGCAGTTCTTC | CASSLDWGGEQFF
TRBD1 | TRBJ1-5 | few | TRBV28 | TGTGCCAGCCGACAGGGTATTTTTCAGCCCCAGCATTTT | CASRQGIFQPQHF
NA | TRBJ1-4 | NA | TRBV3-1 | TGTGCCAGCAGCCTCCGCCTCGAAAATGAAAAACTGTTTTTT | CASSLRLENEKLFF
TRBD1 | TRBJ1-4 | NA | TRBV30 | TGTGCCCAGTCCGGGACAGGGAGTGAAAAACTGTTTTTT | CAQSGTGSEKLFF
NA | TRBJ2-7 | few | TRBV20-1 | TGCAGTGCTAGAGATAGGGAGGACTACGCCTACGAGCAGTACTTC | CSARDREDYAYEQYF
NA | TRBJ2-7 | few | TRBV9 | TGTGCCAGCAGCGTAGGTCCAGCCTACGAGCAGTACTTC | CASSVGPAYEQYF
TRBD2 | TRBJ2-1 | NA | TRBV7-2 | TGTGCCAGCAACCCGAACCCTAGCGGATACAATGAGCAGTTCTTC | CASNPNPSGYNEQFF
TRBD1 | TRBJ1-1 | once | TRBV28 | TGTGCCAGCAGTTTATTCAGGACAGGGTCGAACACTGAAGCTTTCTTT | CASSLFRTGSNTEAFF
TRBD2 | TRBJ2-7 | NA | TRBV29-1 | TGCAGCGTTGCTAGCGGGAGTGACTACGAGCAGTACTTC | CSVASGSDYEQYF
NA | TRBJ1-5 | NA | TRBV14 | TGTGCCAGCAGCCAAGATTCCGGGCCCCAGCGTTTT | CASSQDSGPQRF
TRBD2 | TRBJ2-1 | few | TRBV7-2 | TGTGCCAGCAGGCGGATTAGCGGGATGTCCTACAATGAGCAGTTCTTC | CASRRISGMSYNEQFF
NA | TRBJ2-4 | few | TRBV5-6 | TGTGCCAGCAGGGACAGCGTAGCCAAAAACATTCAGTACTTC | CASRDSVAKNIQYF
NA | TRBJ1-1 | many | TRBV5-1 | TGTGCCAGCAGTTTCGGCACTAACACTGAAGCTTTCTTT | CASSFGTNTEAFF
NA | TRBJ1-2 | few | TRBV20-1 | TGCAGTGCTAGAGTTGATTTTAACTATGGCTACACCTTC | CSARVDFNYGYTF
TRBD2 | TRBJ2-5 | NA | TRBV4-2 | TGTGCCAGCAGCAACGGAGCGGGGGGGCAAGAGACCCAGTACTTC | CASSNGAGGQETQYF
NA | TRBJ2-1 | NA | TRBV11-2 | TGTGCCAGCAGCTTAGTAGATAGCAATGAGCAGTTCTTC | CASSLVDSNEQFF
NA | TRBJ1-4 | NA | TRBV27 | TGTGCCAGCAGTTTATTCGGGACGATGAATGAAAAACTGTTTTTT | CASSLFGTMNEKLFF
TRBD1 | TRBJ2-1 | once | TRBV11-1 | TGTGCCAACAGCCTCGTTAGGGACAGGTCTTCCCCGGTTATGTACGATGAGCAGTTCTTC | CANSLVRDRSSPVMYDEQFF
TRBD1 | TRBJ2-7 | NA | TRBV7-9 | TGTGCCAGCAGCTTACCCTTTGAGGGACAGGGGGCCTACGAACAGTACTTC | CASSLPFEGQGAYEQYF
NA | TRBJ2-1 | few | TRBV4-1 | TGCGCCAGCAGCCAAGAGCCAGCGGCCCCGATCGGTGAGCAGTTCTTC | CASSQEPAAPIGEQFF
NA | TRBJ1-1 | NA | TRBV7-9 | TGTGCCAGCAGCACCACGACAGCGATTAACACTGAAGCTTTCTTT | CASSTTTAINTEAFF
NA | TRBJ1-5 | NA | TRBV28 | TGTGCCAGCCGTCGCCAGCCGAGCAATCAGCCCCAGCATTTT | CASRRQPSNQPQHF
NA | TRBJ2-5 | NA | TRBV18 | TGTGCCAGCTCACCTAGCCTCGAAGAGACCCAGTACTTC | CASSPSLEETQYF
TRBD1 | TRBJ1-4 | few | TRBV4-2 | TGTGCCAGCAGCCAGGGCTATGGACAGGGCAATGAAAAACCGTTTTTT | CASSQGYGQGNEKPFF
TRBD2 | TRBJ2-5 | NA | TRBV7-9 | TGTGCCAGCAGCGCACCCCGGGACTACAAACAAGAGACCCAGTACTTC | CASSAPRDYKQETQYF
NA | TRBJ2-2 | NA | TRBV4-2 | TGTGCCAGCAGGGGCCAAGCCACCGGGGAGCTGTTTTTT | CASRGQATGELFF
NA | TRBJ2-5 | once | TRBV7-9 | TGTGCCAGCAGTCATGGGCAGGAAAACCAAGAGACCCAGTACTTC | CASSHGQENQETQYF
TRBD1 | TRBJ2-3 | NA | TRBV7-2 | TGTGCCAGCACCGAAGGACAGGGAGTGAGGACAGATACGCAGTATTTT | CASTEGQGVRTDTQYF
NA | TRBJ2-7 | many | TRBV6-2/TRBV6-3 | TGTGCCAGCAGTTATGTATCAGGGTACGAGCAGTACTTC | CASSYVSGYEQYF
NA | TRBJ1-2 | NA | TRBV5-4 | TGTGCCAGCAGCTTAGAACAGGGACTCTTTCTGGCCTTC | CASSLEQGLFLAF
TRBD1 | TRBJ2-5 | few | TRBV11-1 | TGTGCCAGCAGGGAGACAGGGGATGCGACCCAGTACTTC | CASRETGDATQYF
TRBD1 | TRBJ1-3 | NA | TRBV29-1 | TGCAGCGTGGCGGGACAGGGGAAGACGGACACCATATATTTT | CSVAGQGKTDTIYF
NA | TRBJ1-4 | NA | TRBV20-1 | TGCAGTGCTAGCGCAGAAAATGAAAAACTGTTTTTT | CSASAENEKLFF
TRBD1 | TRBJ2-7 | NA | TRBV20-1 | TGCAGTGCTAGAGATCGGAGGCGACAGGGGGTCACCTACGAGCAGTACTTC | CSARDRRRQGVTYEQYF
TRBD1 | TRBJ1-2 | NA | TRBV4-3 | TGCGCCAGCAGCCCGATCGGGACAGGGTATGGCTACACCTTC | CASSPIGTGYGYTF
NA | TRBJ2-1 | few | TRBV5-1 | TGCGCCAGCAGACGGGAGAGCGCCAATGAGCAGTTCTTC | CASRRESANEQFF
TRBD2 | TRBJ2-5 | NA | TRBV20-1 | TGCAGTGCTACAGTAGCGGGGGGACCGCTGACCCAGTACTTC | CSATVAGGPLTQYF
NA | TRBJ2-7 | few | TRBV29-1 | TGCAGCGTTAACGATCAGGGGACCGAGCAGTACTTC | CSVNDQGTEQYF
NA | TRBJ1-1 | NA | TRBV7-9 | TGTGCCAGCAGCTTGGAGGGGAGCGGATCCTACACTGAAGCTTTCTTT | CASSLEGSGSYTEAFF
NA | TRBJ2-7 | NA | TRBV29-1 | TGCAGCGTTGAAGATGGGCAGGATGCCTCCTACGAGCAGTACTTC | CSVEDGQDASYEQYF
NA | TRBJ2-7 | few | TRBV20-1 | TGCAGTTTCCTAGACAGACCCGACGCGTACGAGCAGTACTTC | CSFLDRPDAYEQYF
TRBD1 | TRBJ1-4 | few | TRBV7-2 | TGTGCCAGCCGAGGGGGGGGGACAGTTACAACTAATGAAAAACTGTTTTTT | CASRGGGTVTTNEKLFF
NA | TRBJ2-3 | NA | TRBV18 | TGTGCCAGCTCACCACCGTCGAGACGACGAAACACAGATACGCAGTATTTT | CASSPPSRRRNTDTQYF
NA | TRBJ2-7 | NA | TRBV29-1 | TGCAGCGTTGAAGAGTGGAACCGGGGGAACGAGCAGTACTTC | CSVEEWNRGNEQYF
NA | TRBJ2-7 | many | TRBV4-3 | TGCGCCAGCAGCCGTTACCGGGACGGAGGCTCCTACGAGCAGTACTTC | CASSRYRDGGSYEQYF
TRBD1 | TRBJ1-4 | NA | TRBV7-2 | TGTGCCAGCGCGTGGGAAACGGGACAGGCAACTAATGAAAAACTGTTTTTT | CASAWETGQATNEKLFF
TRBD2 | TRBJ2-1 | few | TRBV28 | TGTGCCAGCAGTTTGAGCGGGAGGGTCTCCTACAATGAGCAGTTCTTC | CASSLSGRVSYNEQFF
NA | TRBJ2-3 | NA | TRBV5-1 | TGCGCCAGCAGCTTAAGCAGGGGAAGGGCAGATACGCAGTATTTT | CASSLSRGRADTQYF
NA | TRBJ2-1 | NA | TRBV7-9 | TGTGCCAGCAGTAAGCCGGGAACCTCCTACAATGAGCAGTTCTTC | CASSKPGTSYNEQFF